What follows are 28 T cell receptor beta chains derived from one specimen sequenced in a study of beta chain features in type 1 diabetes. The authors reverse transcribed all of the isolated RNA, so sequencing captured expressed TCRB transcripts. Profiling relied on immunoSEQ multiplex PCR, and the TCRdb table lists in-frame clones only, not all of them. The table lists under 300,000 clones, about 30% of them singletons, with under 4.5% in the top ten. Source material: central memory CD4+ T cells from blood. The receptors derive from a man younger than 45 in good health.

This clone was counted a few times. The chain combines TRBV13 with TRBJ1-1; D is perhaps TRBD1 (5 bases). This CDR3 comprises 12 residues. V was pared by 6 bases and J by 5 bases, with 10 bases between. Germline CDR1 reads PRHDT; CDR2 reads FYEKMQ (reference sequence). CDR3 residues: CASRTPGTEAFF. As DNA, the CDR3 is TGTGCCAGCAGAACTCCAGGGACTGAAGCTTTCTTT.

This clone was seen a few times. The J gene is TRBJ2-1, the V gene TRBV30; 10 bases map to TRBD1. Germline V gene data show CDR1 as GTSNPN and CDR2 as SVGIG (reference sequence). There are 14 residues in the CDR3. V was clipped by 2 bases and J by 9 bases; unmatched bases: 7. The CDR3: CAWSPGTGDSEQFF. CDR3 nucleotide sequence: TGTGCCTGGAGTCCCGGGACAGGGGATAGTGAGCAGTTCTTC.

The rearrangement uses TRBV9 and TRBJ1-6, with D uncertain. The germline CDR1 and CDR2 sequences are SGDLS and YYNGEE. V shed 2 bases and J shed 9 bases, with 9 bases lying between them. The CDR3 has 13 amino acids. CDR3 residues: CASSVNDRSPLHF. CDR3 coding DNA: TGTGCCAGCAGCGTTAACGACCGTTCACCCCTCCACTTT.

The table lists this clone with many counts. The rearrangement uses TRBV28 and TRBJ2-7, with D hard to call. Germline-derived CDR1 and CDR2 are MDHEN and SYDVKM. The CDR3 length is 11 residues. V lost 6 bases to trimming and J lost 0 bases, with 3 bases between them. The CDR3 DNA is TGTGCCAGCAGCTACTCCTACGAGCAGTACTTC. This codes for CASSYSYEQYF.

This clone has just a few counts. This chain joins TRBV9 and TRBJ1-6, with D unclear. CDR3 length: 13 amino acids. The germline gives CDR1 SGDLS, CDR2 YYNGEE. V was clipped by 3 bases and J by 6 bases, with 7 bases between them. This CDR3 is CASSEDLNSPLHF. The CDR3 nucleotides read TGTGCCAGCAGCGAGGACCTTAATTCACCCCTCCACTTT.

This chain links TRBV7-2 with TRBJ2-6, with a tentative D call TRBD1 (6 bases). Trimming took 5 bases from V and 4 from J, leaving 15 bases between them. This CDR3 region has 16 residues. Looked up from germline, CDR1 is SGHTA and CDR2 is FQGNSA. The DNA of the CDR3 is TGTGCCAGCAGCCCCTGGCAGGGGCCAGGGGCCAACGTCCTGACTTTC. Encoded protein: CASSPWQGPGANVLTF. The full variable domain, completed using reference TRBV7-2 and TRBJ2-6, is GAGVSQSPSNKVTEKGKDVELRCDPISGHTALYWYRQSLGQGLEFLIYFQGNSAPDKSGLPSDRFSAERTGGSVSTLTIQRTQQEDSAVYLCASSPWQGPGANVLTFGAGSRLTVL.

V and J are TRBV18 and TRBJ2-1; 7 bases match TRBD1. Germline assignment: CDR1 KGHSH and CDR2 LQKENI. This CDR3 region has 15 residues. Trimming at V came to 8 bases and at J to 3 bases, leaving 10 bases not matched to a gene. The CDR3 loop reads CASGPGTVSYNEQFF. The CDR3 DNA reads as TGTGCCAGCGGCCCCGGGACAGTTAGCTACAATGAGCAGTTCTTC.

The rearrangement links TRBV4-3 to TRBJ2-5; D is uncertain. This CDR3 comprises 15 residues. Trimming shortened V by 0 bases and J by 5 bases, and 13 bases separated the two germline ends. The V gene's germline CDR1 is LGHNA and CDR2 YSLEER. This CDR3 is CASSQDRSIGETQYF. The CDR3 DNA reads TGCGCCAGCAGCCAAGATCGGTCTATTGGGGAGACCCAGTACTTC.

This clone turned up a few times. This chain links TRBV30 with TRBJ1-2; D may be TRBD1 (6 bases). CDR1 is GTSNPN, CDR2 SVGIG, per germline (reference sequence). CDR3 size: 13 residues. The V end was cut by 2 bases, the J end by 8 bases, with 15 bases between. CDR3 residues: CAWSPDSYLGYTF. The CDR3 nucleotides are TGTGCCTGGAGTCCGGACAGCTATCTGGGCTACACCTTC.

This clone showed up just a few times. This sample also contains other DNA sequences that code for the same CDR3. CDR3 coding DNA: TGTGCCAGCTCACCTTCCGGTCTGACAGATACGCAGTATTTT. Its protein is CASSPSGLTDTQYF. J is TRBJ2-3 and V is TRBV18; D unclear. Trimming stripped 3 bases from V and 3 bases from J, with 10 bases between. In germline, CDR1 is KGHSH, CDR2 LQKENI. The CDR3 is 14 amino acids.

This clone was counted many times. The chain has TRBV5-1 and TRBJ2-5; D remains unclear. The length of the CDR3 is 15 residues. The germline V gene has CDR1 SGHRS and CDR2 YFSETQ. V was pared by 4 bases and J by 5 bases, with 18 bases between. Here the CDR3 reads CASSPDGGMGETQYF. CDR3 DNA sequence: TGCGCCAGCAGCCCGGACGGCGGCATGGGGGAGACCCAGTACTTC.

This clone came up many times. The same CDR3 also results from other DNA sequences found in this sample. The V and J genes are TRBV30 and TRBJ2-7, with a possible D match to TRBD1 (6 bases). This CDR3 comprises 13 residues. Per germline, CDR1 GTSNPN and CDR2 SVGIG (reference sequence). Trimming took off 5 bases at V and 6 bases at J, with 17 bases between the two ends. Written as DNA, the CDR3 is TGTGCCTGGGCTAGGGGGACCCTCGGCGAGCAGTACTTC. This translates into CAWARGTLGEQYF.

The CDR3 protein is CASSLGGSGRETQYF. The DNA for the CDR3 is TGTGCCAGCAGCTTGGGAGGCAGTGGGAGAGAGACCCAGTACTTC. This chain links TRBV5-4 with TRBJ2-5; tentatively, D is TRBD2 (5 bases). V was clipped by 0 bases and J by 4 bases, with 13 bases between them. The CDR3 covers 15 residues. Germline V CDR1 and CDR2: SGHNT, YYREEE (reference sequence).

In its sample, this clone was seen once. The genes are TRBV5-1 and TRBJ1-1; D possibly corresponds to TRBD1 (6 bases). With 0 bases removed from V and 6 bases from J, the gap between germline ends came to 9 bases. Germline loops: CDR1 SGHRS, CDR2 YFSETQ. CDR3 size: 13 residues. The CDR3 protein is CASSLAGQPEAFF. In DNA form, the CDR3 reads TGCGCCAGCAGCTTGGCGGGACAACCTGAAGCTTTCTTT.

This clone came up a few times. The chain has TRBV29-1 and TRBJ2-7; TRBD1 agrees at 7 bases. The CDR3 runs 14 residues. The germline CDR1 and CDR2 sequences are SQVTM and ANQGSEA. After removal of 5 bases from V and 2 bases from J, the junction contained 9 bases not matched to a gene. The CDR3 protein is CSVQGDRAPYEQYF. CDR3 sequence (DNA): TGCAGCGTTCAAGGTGACAGGGCCCCCTACGAGCAGTACTTC.

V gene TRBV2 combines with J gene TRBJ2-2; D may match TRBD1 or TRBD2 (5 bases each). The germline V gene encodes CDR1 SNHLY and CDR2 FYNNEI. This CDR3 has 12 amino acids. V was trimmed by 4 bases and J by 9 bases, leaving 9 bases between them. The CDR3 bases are TGTGCCAGCAGTGTTCGGGACCGGGAGCTGTTTTTT. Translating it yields CASSVRDRELFF.

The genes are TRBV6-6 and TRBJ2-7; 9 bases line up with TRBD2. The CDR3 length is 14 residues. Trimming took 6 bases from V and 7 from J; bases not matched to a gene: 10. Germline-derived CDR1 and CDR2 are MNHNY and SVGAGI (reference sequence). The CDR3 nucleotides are TGTGCCAGCAGGAAGACTAGCGGTGCGGAAGAGCAGTACTTC. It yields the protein CASRKTSGAEEQYF.

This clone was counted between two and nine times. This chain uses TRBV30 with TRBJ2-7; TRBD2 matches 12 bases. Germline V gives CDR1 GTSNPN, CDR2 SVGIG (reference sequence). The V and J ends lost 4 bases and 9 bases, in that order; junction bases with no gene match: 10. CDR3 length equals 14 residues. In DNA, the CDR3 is TGTGCCTGGAATAAAGGACTAGCGGGATTTCCGCAGTACTTC. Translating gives CAWNKGLAGFPQYF. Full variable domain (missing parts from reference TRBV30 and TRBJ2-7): SQTIHQWPATLVQPVGSPLSLECTVEGTSNPNLYWYRQAAGRGLQLLFYSVGIGQISSEVPQNLSASRPQDRQFILSSKKLLLSDSGFYLCAWNKGLAGFPQYFGPGTRLTVT.

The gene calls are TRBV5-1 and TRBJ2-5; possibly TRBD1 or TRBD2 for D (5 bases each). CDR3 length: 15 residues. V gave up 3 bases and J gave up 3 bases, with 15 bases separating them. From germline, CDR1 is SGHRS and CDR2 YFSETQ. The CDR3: CASSSAGDLKETQYF. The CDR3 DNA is TGCGCCAGCAGCTCTGCCGGGGACCTTAAAGAGACCCAGTACTTC.

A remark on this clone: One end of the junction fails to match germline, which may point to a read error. The CDR3 is CASSEGTWDTQYF. CDR3 nucleotides: TGTGCCAGCAGCGAAGGGACCTGGGATACGCAGTATTTT. The J gene is TRBJ2-3, the V gene TRBV2; TRBD1 or TRBD2 may be the D gene (5 bases each). This CDR3 spans 13 amino acids. Germline V gene data show CDR1 as SNHLY and CDR2 as FYNNEI.

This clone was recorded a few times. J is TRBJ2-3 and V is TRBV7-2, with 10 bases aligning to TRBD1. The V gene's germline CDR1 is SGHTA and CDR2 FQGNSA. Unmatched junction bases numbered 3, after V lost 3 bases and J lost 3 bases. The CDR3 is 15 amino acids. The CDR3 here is CASSFGTGVTDTQYF. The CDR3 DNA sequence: TGTGCCAGCAGCTTCGGGACAGGGGTTACAGATACGCAGTATTTT.

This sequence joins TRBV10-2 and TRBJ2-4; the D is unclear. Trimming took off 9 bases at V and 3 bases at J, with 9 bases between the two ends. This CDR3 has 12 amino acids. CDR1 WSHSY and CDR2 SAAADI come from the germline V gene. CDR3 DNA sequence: TGCGCCAGACATTCGGGCAAAAACATTCAGTACTTC. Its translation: CARHSGKNIQYF.

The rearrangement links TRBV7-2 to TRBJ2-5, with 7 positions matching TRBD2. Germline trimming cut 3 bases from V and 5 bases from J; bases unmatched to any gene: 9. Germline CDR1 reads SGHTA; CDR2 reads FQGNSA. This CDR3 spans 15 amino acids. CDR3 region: CASSFWRQGGETQYF. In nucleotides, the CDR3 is TGTGCCAGCAGCTTTTGGAGGCAGGGAGGGGAGACCCAGTACTTC.

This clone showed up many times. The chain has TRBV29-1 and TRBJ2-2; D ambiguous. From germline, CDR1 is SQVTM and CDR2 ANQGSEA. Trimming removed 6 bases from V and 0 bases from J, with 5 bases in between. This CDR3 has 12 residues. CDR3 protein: CSVRSNTGELFF. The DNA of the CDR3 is TGCAGCGTAAGGTCGAACACCGGGGAGCTGTTTTTT.

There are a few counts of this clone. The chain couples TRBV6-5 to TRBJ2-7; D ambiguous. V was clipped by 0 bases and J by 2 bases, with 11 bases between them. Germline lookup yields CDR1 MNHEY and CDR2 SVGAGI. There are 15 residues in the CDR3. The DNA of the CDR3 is TGTGCCAGCAGTTACTCGATACTGGGGACCTACGAGCAGTACTTC. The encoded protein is CASSYSILGTYEQYF.

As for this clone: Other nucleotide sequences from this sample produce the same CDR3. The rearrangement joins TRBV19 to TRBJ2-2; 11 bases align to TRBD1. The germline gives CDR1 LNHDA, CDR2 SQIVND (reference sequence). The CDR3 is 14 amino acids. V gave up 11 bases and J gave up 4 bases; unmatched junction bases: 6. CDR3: CALRDRGGTGELFF. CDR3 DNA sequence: TGTGCCCTAAGGGACAGGGGGGGCACCGGGGAGCTGTTTTTT.

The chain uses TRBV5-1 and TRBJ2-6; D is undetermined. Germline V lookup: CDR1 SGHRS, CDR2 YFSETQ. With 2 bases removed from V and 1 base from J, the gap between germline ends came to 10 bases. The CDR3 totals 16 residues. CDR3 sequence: CASSLDRASGANVLTF. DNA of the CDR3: TGCGCCAGCAGCTTAGACCGGGCTTCTGGGGCCAACGTCCTGACTTTC.

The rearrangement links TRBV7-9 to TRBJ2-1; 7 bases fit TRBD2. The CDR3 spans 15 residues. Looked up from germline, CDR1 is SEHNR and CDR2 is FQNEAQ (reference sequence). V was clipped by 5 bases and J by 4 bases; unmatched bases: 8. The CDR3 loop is CASSRGSGAYNEQFF. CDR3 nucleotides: TGTGCCAGCAGCCGAGGCAGCGGGGCATACAATGAGCAGTTCTTC.